The present TCR beta chain was sequenced within a study of T cell responses to AZD1222 COVID-19 vaccine. Study-level points and caveats: Researchers took repertoire samples only after the peak T cell response had come.

Samples with a second dose at about 4 or about 12 weeks were pooled together. The ends were cut back, 4 bases at V and 4 bases at J, with 17 bases in the middle. Germline loops: CDR1 SGHRS, CDR2 YFSETQ. The CDR3 contains 15 residues. This clone has a single count. Its matching antigen is unknown. Some clones are missing from TCRdb's copy, which holds only in-frame ones; the method was immunoSEQ multiplex PCR. This table holds around 190,000 clones, approximately 86% found once. The receptor was isolated from an adult who received the AZD1222 COVID-19 vaccine. The sample was peripheral blood, taken 28 days after the second AZD1222 dose. The chain employs TRBV5-1 and TRBJ1-1, with a weak D call TRBD1 (5 bases). CDR3 DNA: TGCGCCAGCAGCGCTACCGGGACGAAGGGCACTGAAGCTTTCTTT. This codes for CASSATGTKGTEAFF.